Presented here are 15 T cell receptor beta chains from one specimen sequenced in a study of PD-L1 blockade in urothelial cancer. The repertoire was sequenced with immunoSEQ multiplex PCR; TCRdb's copy has only in-frame clones and lacks some. This sample has tens of thousands of clones, with around 76% found just once. Here the sequenced sample was PBMCs, taken around atezolizumab (anti-PD-L1) treatment. The receptors originated from a man in his 70s with urothelial cancer.

The chain joins TRBV2 to TRBJ2-7; possible D gene TRBD1, 8 bases. Looked up from germline, CDR1 is SNHLY and CDR2 is FYNNEI. This CDR3 has 14 amino acids. Trimming removed 6 bases from V and 3 bases from J, with 15 bases in between. In DNA, the CDR3 is TGTGCCAGCAGAGACTACAGGGGGGGCTACGAGCAGTACTTC. Translating gives CASRDYRGGYEQYF. Using reference TRBV2 and TRBJ2-7 for the parts outside the CDR3, the full variable domain is EPEVTQTPSHQVTQMGQEVILRCVPISNHLYFYWYRQILGQKVEFLVSFYNNEISEKSEIFDDQFSVERPDGSNFTLKIRSTKLEDSAMYFCASRDYRGGYEQYFGPGTRLTVT.

V and J are TRBV9 and TRBJ2-5, with D possibly TRBD1 on 7 matching bases. Germline V CDR1 and CDR2: SGDLS, YYNGEE. V was shortened by 7 bases and J by 4 bases, with 14 bases between the two germline ends. The CDR3 is made up of 13 amino acids. CDR3: CASSQGGGETQYF. As DNA, the CDR3 is TGTGCCAGCTCCCAGGGGGGAGGAGAGACCCAGTACTTC.

The rearrangement links TRBV7-9 to TRBJ1-3; 8 bases fit TRBD1. This CDR3 region has 16 residues. V shed 4 bases, J shed 0 bases, and the junction held 5 bases outside the gene matches. Germline CDR1 is SEHNR and CDR2 is FQNEAQ (reference sequence). The CDR3 reads CASSSPGQASGNTIYF. In DNA, the CDR3 is TGTGCCAGCAGCTCGCCGGGACAGGCCTCTGGAAACACCATATATTTT.

J is TRBJ1-5 and V is TRBV6-1; D possibly corresponds to TRBD1 (6 bases). The CDR3 loop spans 14 amino acids. Germline V gene data show CDR1 as MNHNS and CDR2 as SASEGT. Trimming left V 6 bases short and J 9 bases short, with 18 bases between. DNA for the CDR3: TGTGCCAGCAGCCACCACAGGGCCCGGGGGCCCCAGCATTTT. Protein: CASSHHRARGPQHF.

This chain links TRBV28 with TRBJ2-7; weak D call: TRBD1 (5 bases). Looked up from germline, CDR1 is MDHEN and CDR2 is SYDVKM. V lost 6 bases, J lost 0 bases, and 12 bases lay in between. The CDR3 loop spans 14 amino acids. As DNA, the CDR3 is TGTGCCAGCAGCTCGATCGGACACTCCTACGAGCAGTACTTC. It codes for CASSSIGHSYEQYF.

This chain connects TRBV10-3 to TRBJ2-2; D is undetermined. This CDR3 has 13 amino acids. The germline CDR1 and CDR2 sequences are ENHRY and SYGVKD. V lost 3 bases, J lost 2 bases, and 4 bases lay in between. The CDR3 reads CAISELNTGELFF. CDR3 DNA sequence: TGTGCCATCAGTGAACTTAACACCGGGGAGCTGTTTTTT.

The J gene is TRBJ1-4, the V gene TRBV2, with D possibly TRBD1 on 5 matching bases. The CDR3 totals 14 residues. Germline-derived CDR1 and CDR2 are SNHLY and FYNNEI. Trimming shortened V by 4 bases and J by 8 bases, and 14 bases separated the two germline ends. The CDR3: CASSAGGIGEKLFF. The CDR3 DNA reads as TGTGCCAGCAGTGCGGGGGGGATCGGCGAAAAACTGTTTTTT.

The chain has TRBV4-2 and TRBJ1-5; tentatively, D is TRBD1 (5 bases). V shed 1 base and J shed 2 bases, with 9 bases lying between them. This CDR3 region has 15 residues. CDR1 and CDR2 from the germline V gene are LGHNA and YNFKEQ. CDR3: CASSQGTMRNQPQHF. The CDR3 DNA sequence: TGTGCCAGCAGCCAAGGGACAATGCGCAATCAGCCCCAGCATTTT.

The V call is TRBV4-1, the J call TRBJ1-3; possibly TRBD1 for D (6 bases). Germline CDR1 MGHRA, CDR2 YSYEKL. The CDR3 is made up of 17 amino acids. V was trimmed by 4 bases and J by 0 bases, leaving 16 bases between them. CDR3: CASSPGDTKSSGNTIYF. The CDR3 DNA follows: TGCGCCAGCAGCCCCGGGGACACTAAGTCCTCTGGAAACACCATATATTTT.

This chain joins TRBV11-2 and TRBJ1-2, with D uncertain. Germline V gene data show CDR1 as SGHAT and CDR2 as FQNNGV. V gave up 5 bases and J gave up 2 bases, with 9 bases separating them. The CDR3 is 13 amino acids. CDR3: CASSNDMNYGYTF. Written as DNA, the CDR3 is TGTGCCAGCAGCAACGACATGAACTATGGCTACACCTTC.

The J gene is TRBJ2-1, the V gene TRBV7-2; maybe TRBD2 (5 bases). The germline CDR1 and CDR2 sequences are SGHTA and FQGNSA. The CDR3 runs 13 residues. V lost 6 bases and J 7 bases, leaving 13 bases between the germline ends. The CDR3 region has the DNA TGTGCCAGCAGTGGTCTCCGGAGGAATGAGCAGTTCTTC. It yields the protein CASSGLRRNEQFF.

The chain couples TRBV13 to TRBJ2-7; maybe TRBD2 (5 bases). CDR3 length: 14 residues. Germline loops: CDR1 PRHDT, CDR2 FYEKMQ (reference sequence). Between the trimmed V and J ends, which lost 5 bases and 2 bases, there was a span of 13 bases. This chain's CDR3 is CASSLGETPYEQYF. The CDR3 DNA reads as TGTGCCAGCAGCCTGGGAGAGACCCCCTACGAGCAGTACTTC.

V and J are TRBV7-8 and TRBJ1-5; 7 positions match TRBD1. CDR1 and CDR2 (germline): SGHVS, FQNEAQ. The CDR3 runs 14 residues. V lost 4 bases, J lost 6 bases, and 6 bases stayed unmatched. As DNA, the CDR3 is TGTGCCAGCAGCTCACAGGGGATTAGTCAGCCCCAGCATTTT. It yields the protein CASSSQGISQPQHF.

The chain recombines TRBV5-1 with TRBJ1-2; 7 nucleotides align to TRBD1. The CDR3 loop spans 13 amino acids. Trimming at V came to 7 bases and at J to 10 bases, leaving 13 bases not matched to a gene. Germline CDR1 reads SGHRS; CDR2 reads YFSETQ. CDR3 DNA: TGCGCCAGCGCGAAGGAAGGGGGCGGGGACTACACCTTC. Residues: CASAKEGGGDYTF.

The sample holds a few counts of this clone. The V gene is TRBV2, the J gene TRBJ2-1; D is possibly TRBD1 (6 bases). The length of the CDR3 is 15 residues. Deletions cut 3 bases from V and 6 bases from J, with 15 bases between. Germline CDR1 SNHLY, CDR2 FYNNEI. CDR3 sequence (DNA): TGTGCCAGCAGTGATGGTACAGGGCGCCTCAATGAGCAGTTCTTC. Amino acid sequence: CASSDGTGRLNEQFF.